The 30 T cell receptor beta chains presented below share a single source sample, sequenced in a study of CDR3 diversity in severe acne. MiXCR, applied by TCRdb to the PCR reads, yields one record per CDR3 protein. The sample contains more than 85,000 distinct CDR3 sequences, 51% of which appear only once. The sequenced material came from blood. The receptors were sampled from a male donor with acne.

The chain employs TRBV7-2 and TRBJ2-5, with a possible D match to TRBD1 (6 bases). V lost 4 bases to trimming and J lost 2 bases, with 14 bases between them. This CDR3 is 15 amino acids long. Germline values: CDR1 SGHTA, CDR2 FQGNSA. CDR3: CASSWGRGLQETQYF. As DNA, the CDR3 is TGTGCCAGCAGCTGGGGCAGGGGTTTACAAGAGACCCAGTACTTC.

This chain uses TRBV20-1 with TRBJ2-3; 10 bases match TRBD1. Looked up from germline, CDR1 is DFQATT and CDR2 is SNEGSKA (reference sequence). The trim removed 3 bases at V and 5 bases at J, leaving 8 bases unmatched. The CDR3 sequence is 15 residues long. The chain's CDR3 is CSASRAGTGVDTQYF. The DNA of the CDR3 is TGCAGTGCTAGTCGGGCCGGGACAGGGGTAGATACGCAGTATTTT.

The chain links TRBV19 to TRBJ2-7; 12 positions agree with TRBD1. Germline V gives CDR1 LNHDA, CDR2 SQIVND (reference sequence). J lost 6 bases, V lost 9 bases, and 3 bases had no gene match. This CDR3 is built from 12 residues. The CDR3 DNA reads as TGTGCCAGCCGGGACAGGGGGCGCGAGCAGTACTTC. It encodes CASRDRGREQYF.

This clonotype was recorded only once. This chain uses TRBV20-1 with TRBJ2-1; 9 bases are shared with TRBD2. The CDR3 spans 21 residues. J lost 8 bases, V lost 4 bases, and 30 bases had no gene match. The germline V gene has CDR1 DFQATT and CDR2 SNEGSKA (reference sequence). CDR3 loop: CSANLFSGGDREPIYFYEQFF. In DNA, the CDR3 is TGCAGTGCTAACCTGTTTAGCGGGGGAGATAGAGAACCGATTTATTTCTATGAGCAGTTCTTC.

CDR3 sequence: CASRTENSQSSYEQYF. CDR3 DNA sequence: TGTGCCAGCAGGACGGAGAACTCCCAAAGCTCCTACGAGCAGTACTTC. V gene TRBV7-9 combines with J gene TRBJ2-7; D uncertain. The V gene's germline CDR1 is SEHNR and CDR2 FQNEAQ (reference sequence). This CDR3 has 16 residues. Trimming stripped 6 bases from V and 0 bases from J, with 18 bases between.

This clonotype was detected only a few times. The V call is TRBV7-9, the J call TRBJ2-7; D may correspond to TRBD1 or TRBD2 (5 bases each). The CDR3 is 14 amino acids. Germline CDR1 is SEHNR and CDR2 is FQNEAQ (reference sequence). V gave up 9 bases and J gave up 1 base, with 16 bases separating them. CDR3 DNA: TGTGCCAGTAGCGCCGGGACGGCGTCCTACGAGCAGTACTTC. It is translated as CASSAGTASYEQYF.

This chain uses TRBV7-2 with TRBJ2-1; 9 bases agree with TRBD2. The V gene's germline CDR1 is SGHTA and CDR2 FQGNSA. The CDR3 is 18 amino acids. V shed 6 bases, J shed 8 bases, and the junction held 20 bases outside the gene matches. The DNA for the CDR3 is TGTGCCAGCAGGGAAACAGGGGCATTGGGCGGGAGGGCCGATGAGCAGTTCTTC. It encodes CASRETGALGGRADEQFF.

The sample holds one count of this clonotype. The CDR3 reads CAISEEPPTYSNQPQHF. The DNA of the CDR3 is TGTGCCATCAGTGAAGAACCTCCCACCTATAGCAATCAGCCCCAGCATTTT. This rearrangement joins TRBV10-3 to TRBJ1-5; D not resolved. The germline V gene encodes CDR1 ENHRY and CDR2 SYGVKD. The V and J ends lost 3 bases and 0 bases respectively, with 15 bases between them. This CDR3 has 17 residues.

In nucleotides, the CDR3 is TGTGCCGTAGGGGCGGGAGCGGGCTACGAGCAGTACTTC. This codes for CAVGAGAGYEQYF. V and J are TRBV6-4 and TRBJ2-5; the match to TRBD2 covers 7 bases. The closer fit of TRBJ2-7 to the DNA end suggests the J call may be wrong. Germline V CDR1 and CDR2: MRHNA, SNTAGT. CDR3 size: 13 residues.

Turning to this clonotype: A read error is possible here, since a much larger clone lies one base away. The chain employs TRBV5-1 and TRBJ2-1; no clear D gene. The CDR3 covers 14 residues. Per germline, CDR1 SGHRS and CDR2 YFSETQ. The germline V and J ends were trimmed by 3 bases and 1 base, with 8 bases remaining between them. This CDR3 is CASSSGLSYNEQFF. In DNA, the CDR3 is TGCGCCAGCAGCTCGGGCCTTTCCTACAATGAGCAGTTCTTC.

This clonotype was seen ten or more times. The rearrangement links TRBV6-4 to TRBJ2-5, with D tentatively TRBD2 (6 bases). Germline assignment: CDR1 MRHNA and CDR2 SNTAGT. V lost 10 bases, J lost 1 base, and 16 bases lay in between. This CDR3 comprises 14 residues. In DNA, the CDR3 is TGTGCCAATCCATTTAGCGGCGTCCAAGAGACCCAGTACTTC. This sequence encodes CANPFSGVQETQYF.

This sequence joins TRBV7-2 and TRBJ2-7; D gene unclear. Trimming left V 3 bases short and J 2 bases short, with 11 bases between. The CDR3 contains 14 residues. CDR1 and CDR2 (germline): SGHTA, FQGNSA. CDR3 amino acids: CASSFGNGPYEQYF. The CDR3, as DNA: TGTGCCAGCAGCTTTGGTAACGGTCCCTACGAGCAGTACTTC.

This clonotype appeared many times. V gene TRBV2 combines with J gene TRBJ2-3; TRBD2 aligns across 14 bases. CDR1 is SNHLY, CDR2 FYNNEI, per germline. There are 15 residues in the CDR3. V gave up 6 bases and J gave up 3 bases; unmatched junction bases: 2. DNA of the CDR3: TGTGCCAGCAGGGGACTAGCGGGGGTGACAGATACGCAGTATTTT. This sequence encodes CASRGLAGVTDTQYF.

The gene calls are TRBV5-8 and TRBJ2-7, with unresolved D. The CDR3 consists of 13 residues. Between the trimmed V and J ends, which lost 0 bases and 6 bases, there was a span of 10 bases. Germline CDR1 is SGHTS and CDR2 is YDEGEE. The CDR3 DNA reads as TGTGCCAGCAGCTTGGGGCTAGGAGCCGAGCAGTACTTC. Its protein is CASSLGLGAEQYF. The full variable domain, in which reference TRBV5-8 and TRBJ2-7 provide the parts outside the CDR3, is EAGVTQSPTHLIKTRGQQATLRCSPISGHTSVYWYQQALGLGLQFLLWYDEGEERNRGNFPPRFSGRQFPNYSSELNVNALELEDSALYLCASSLGLGAEQYFGPGTRLTVT.

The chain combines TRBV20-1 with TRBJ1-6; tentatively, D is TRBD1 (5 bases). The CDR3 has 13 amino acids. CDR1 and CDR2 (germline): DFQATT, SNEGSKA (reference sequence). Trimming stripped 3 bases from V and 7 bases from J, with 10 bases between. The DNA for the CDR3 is TGCAGTGCTAGTGTGTCAGGGAATTCACCCCTCCACTTT. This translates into CSASVSGNSPLHF.

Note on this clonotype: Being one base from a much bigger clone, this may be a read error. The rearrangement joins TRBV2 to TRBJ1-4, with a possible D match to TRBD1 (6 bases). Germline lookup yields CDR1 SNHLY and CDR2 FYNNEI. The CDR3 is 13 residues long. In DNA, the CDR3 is TGTGCCAGCGCCAGGGGAAGTCATGAAATACTGTTTTTT. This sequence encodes CASARGSHEILFF.

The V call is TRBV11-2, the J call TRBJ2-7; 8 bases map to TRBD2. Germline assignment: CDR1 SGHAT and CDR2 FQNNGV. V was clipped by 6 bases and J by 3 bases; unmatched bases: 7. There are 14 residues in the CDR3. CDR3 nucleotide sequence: TGTGCCAGCAGTCCCGGGGGGGCGGACTACGAGCAGTACTTC. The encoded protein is CASSPGGADYEQYF. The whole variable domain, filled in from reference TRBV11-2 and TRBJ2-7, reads EAGVAQSPRYKIIEKRQSVAFWCNPISGHATLYWYQQILGQGPKLLIQFQNNGVVDDSQLPKDRFSAERLKGVDSTLKIQPAKLEDSAVYLCASSPGGADYEQYFGPGTRLTVT.

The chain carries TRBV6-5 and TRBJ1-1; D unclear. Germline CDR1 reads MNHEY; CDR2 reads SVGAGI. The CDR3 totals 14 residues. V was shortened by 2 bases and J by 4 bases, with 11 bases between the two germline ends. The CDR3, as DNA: TGTGCCAGCAGTTACGGAGGTGTAGGCACTGAAGCTTTCTTT. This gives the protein CASSYGGVGTEAFF.

For the CDR3, the DNA is TGTGCCAGCAGAGAATGGGGGAAGATGAACACTGAAGCTTTCTTT. Amino acid sequence: CASREWGKMNTEAFF. The chain joins TRBV28 to TRBJ1-1, with D possibly being TRBD1 (5 bases). Germline CDR1 reads MDHEN; CDR2 reads SYDVKM. The CDR3 has 15 amino acids. V lost 6 bases to trimming and J lost 0 bases, with 14 bases between them. Full variable domain (outside the CDR3, taken from reference TRBV28 and TRBJ1-1): DVKVTQSSRYLVKRTGEKVFLECVQDMDHENMFWYRQDPGLGLRLIYFSYDVKMKEKGDIPEGYSVSREKKERFSLILESASTNQTSMYLCASREWGKMNTEAFFGQGTRLTVV.

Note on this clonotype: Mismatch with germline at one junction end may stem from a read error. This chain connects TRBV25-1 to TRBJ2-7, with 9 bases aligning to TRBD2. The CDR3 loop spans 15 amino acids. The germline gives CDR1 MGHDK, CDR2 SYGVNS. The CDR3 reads CASGEFSSGSYEQYF. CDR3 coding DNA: TGTGCCAGCGGTGAATTTAGTAGCGGGAGTTACGAGCAGTACTTC.

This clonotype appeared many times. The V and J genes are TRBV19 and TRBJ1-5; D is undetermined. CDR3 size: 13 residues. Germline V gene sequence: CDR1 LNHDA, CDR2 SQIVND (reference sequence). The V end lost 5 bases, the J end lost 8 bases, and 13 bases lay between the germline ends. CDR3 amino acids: CASSPTIGEPQHF. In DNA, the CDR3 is TGTGCCAGTAGTCCTACAATAGGAGAGCCCCAGCATTTT.

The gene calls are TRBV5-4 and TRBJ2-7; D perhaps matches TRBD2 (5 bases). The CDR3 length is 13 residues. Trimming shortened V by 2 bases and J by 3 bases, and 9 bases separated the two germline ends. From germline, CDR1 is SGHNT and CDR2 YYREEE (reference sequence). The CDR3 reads CASSFPGNYEQYF. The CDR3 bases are TGTGCCAGCAGCTTTCCGGGAAACTACGAGCAGTACTTC.

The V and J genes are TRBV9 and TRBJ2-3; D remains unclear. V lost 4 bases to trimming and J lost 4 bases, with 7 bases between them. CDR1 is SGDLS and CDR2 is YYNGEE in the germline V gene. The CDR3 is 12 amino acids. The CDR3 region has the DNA TGTGCCAGCAGCCCTCGTCCAGATACGCAGTATTTT. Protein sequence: CASSPRPDTQYF. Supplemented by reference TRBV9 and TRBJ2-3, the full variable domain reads DSGVTQTPKHLITATGQRVTLRCSPRSGDLSVYWYQQSLDQGLQFLIQYYNGEERAKGNILERFSAQQFPDLHSELNLSSLELGDSALYFCASSPRPDTQYFGPGTRLTVL.

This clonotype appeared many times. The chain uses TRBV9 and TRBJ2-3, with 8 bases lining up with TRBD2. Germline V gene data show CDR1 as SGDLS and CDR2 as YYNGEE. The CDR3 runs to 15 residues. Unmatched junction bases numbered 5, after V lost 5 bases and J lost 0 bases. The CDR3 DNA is TGTGCCAGCAGGAGCGGGGGAACAAGCACAGATACGCAGTATTTT. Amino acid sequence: CASRSGGTSTDTQYF. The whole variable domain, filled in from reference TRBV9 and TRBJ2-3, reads DSGVTQTPKHLITATGQRVTLRCSPRSGDLSVYWYQQSLDQGLQFLIQYYNGEERAKGNILERFSAQQFPDLHSELNLSSLELGDSALYFCASRSGGTSTDTQYFGPGTRLTVL.

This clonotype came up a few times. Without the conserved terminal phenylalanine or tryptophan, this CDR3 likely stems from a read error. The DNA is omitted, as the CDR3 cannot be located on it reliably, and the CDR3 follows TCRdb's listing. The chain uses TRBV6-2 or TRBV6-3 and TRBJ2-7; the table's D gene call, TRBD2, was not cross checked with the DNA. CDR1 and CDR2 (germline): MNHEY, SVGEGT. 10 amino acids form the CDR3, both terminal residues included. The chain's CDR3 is CAGSWTSGSL.

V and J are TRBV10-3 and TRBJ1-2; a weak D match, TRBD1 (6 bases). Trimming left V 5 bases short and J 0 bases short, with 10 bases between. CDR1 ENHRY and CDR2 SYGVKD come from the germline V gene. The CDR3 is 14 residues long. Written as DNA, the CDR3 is TGTGCCATCAGTCGGACAGCTACTAACTATGGCTACACCTTC. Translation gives CAISRTATNYGYTF.

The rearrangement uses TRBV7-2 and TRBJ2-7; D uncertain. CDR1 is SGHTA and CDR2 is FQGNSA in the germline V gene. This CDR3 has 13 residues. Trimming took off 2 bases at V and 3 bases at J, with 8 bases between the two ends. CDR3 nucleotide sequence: TGTGCCAGCAGCTTACACGCGGACTACGAGCAGTACTTC. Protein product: CASSLHADYEQYF.

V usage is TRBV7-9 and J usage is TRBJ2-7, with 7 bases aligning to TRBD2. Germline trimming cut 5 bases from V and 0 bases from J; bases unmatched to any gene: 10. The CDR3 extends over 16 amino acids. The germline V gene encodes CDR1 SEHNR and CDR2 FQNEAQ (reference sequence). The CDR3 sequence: CASSRPPGGSSYEQYF. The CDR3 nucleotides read TGTGCCAGCAGCAGGCCCCCGGGCGGGAGCTCCTACGAGCAGTACTTC.

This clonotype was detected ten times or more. The CDR3 nucleotides are TGCAGTGCTGACCAACCACTACTAGCGGAGGTGACAGATACGCAGTATTTT. Translated, it gives CSADQPLLAEVTDTQYF. The chain couples TRBV20-1 to TRBJ2-3; 8 nucleotides line up with TRBD2. Germline trimming cut 5 bases from V and 3 bases from J; bases unmatched to any gene: 16. Germline CDR1 DFQATT, CDR2 SNEGSKA (reference sequence). The CDR3 spans 17 residues.

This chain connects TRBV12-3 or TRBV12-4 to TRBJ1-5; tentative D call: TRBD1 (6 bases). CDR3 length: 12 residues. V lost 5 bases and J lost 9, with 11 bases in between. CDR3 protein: CASSEGGGPQHF. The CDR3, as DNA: TGTGCCAGCAGTGAGGGGGGAGGGCCCCAGCATTTT.